This record concerns one TCR delta chain sequence. Its antigen is unidentified. TCRdb attributes to this sequence the protein of a much larger clone, which differs from the DNA translation at residue 18; a read error is likely, and the protein displayed is translated from the DNA. Gammadelta T cells were flow-sorted from PBMC into Vgamma9/Vdelta2+ and Vdelta2-negative populations for bulk analysis. TCRdb re-called the multiplex PCR reads with CATT. The data show approximately 60,000 delta-chain clones, with around 1.7% seen just once and about 15% held by the top ten. The data were taken from a study of γδ T cells in repeated Plasmodium falciparum infection. Overall study: Over about 640 days, donors received four mosquito-bite P. falciparum NF54 infections.

CDR1 is TSWWSYY and CDR2 is QGS in the germline V gene. This CDR3 spans 22 amino acids. Study-level points and caveats: In Vdelta2-negative, largely Vdelta1+, gammadelta repertoires, repeated controlled infections appeared to drive clonal selection waves.

The clonotype comes from a pool of human donors (malaria-infected and uninfected, not separated). The sample taken for sequencing was gamma-delta T cells from blood. V and J are TRDV1 and TRDJ1; TRDD3 aligns across 8 bases. No J gene is reported in TCRdb; it was inferred here by comparing the DNA with germline. The CDR3 reads CALGELMSNFFRGYSGAEKLIF. CDR3 bases: TGTGCTCTTGGGGAATTAATGAGTAATTTCTTCCGGGGATACTCCGGCGCCGAGAAACTCATCTTT.